Here is one TCR beta chain with its context. Its antigen is not identified. This entry comes from a study of cytomegalovirus exposure and HLA in healthy donors. Study summary: Of all 360 or so donors who were genotyped, 80% to 85% belonged to the Caucasian-associated ancestry cluster.

The CDR3 is 16 residues long. V lost 0 bases, J lost 14 bases, and 20 bases lay in between. Germline CDR1 reads SGHTA; CDR2 reads FQGNSA. Study conclusions and caveats: Certain sequence variants were highly shared and formed a cluster, and this cluster was likely a sequencing artifact. Under in vitro conditions, a few CMV-associated chains were confirmed as specific for CMV antigens.

PCR employed 60 Vbeta and 13 Jbeta primers. Some clones are missing from TCRdb's copy, which holds only in-frame ones; the method was immunoSEQ multiplex PCR. Its listing shows 45,000 to 55,000 clones. The TCR sequence derives from a woman between 50 and 59 years old in good health and CMV-seropositive. Material: PBMCs. The chain employs TRBV7-2 and TRBJ1-6; TRBD1 might be the D (5 bases). CDR3 protein: CASSLAGGRRQRTLHF. The CDR3 DNA follows: TGTGCCAGCAGCTTAGCGGGGGGACGACGCCAGAGAACCCTCCACTTT.